The entry that follows covers one TCR beta chain sequence. The entry originates in a study of blood T cell repertoires in COVID-19. Study-wide background: Both acute and convalescent COVID-19 samples were obtained from the United States, Italy and Spain.

The CDR3 sequence is 16 residues long. Between the trimmed V and J ends, which lost 4 bases and 2 bases, there was a span of 19 bases. Germline V gene lookup returns CDR1 SGHRS and CDR2 YFSETQ. Across 24 US areas, participants ranged in age from about 18 to 89 years. Participants' reported clinical history set cohort assignment. As handled by the study authors: Reference gene primer amplification gave estimated nucleated cell counts. Measured with immunoSEQ multiplex PCR; TCRdb has only the in-frame clones, and not every one. Clonal size and the V and J genes are those of that table, whereas D and trimming came from the DNA. The table lists about 140,000 clones, over 70% of them singletons, with around 5.1% in the top ten.

This chain joins TRBV5-1 and TRBJ2-7, with a possible D match to TRBD1 (6 bases). Specimen: PBMCs or T cells enriched from blood (not recorded which). The TCR sequence derives from a man aged 65-85 years who had been exposed to COVID-19. CDR3 residues: CASSTLFDRIPYEQYF. The CDR3 DNA sequence: TGCGCCAGCAGCACGTTATTTGACAGGATCCCCTACGAGCAGTACTTC.